Presented here are 15 T cell receptor beta chains from one specimen sequenced in a study of T cell responses to AZD1222 COVID-19 vaccine. Only in-frame clones appear in the TCRdb table, and some are missing; sequencing was by immunoSEQ multiplex PCR. The sample has about 110,000 clones; 65% to 85% are singletons. The sequenced sample was peripheral blood, obtained on day 0 of AZD1222 vaccination. All receptors come from an adult in good health.

This chain connects TRBV7-2 to TRBJ1-1; D is possibly TRBD1 (6 bases). Trimming took off 1 base at V and 1 base at J, with 10 bases between the two ends. The germline V gene encodes CDR1 SGHTA and CDR2 FQGNSA. The CDR3 runs 15 residues. For the CDR3, the DNA is TGTGCCAGCAGCTTAGTGCCAGGGGAGAACACTGAAGCTTTCTTT. It translates to CASSLVPGENTEAFF. The full variable domain, its missing parts supplied by reference TRBV7-2 and TRBJ1-1, is GAGVSQSPSNKVTEKGKDVELRCDPISGHTALYWYRQSLGQGLEFLIYFQGNSAPDKSGLPSDRFSAERTGGSVSTLTIQRTQQEDSAVYLCASSLVPGENTEAFFGQGTRLTVV.

The chain combines TRBV6-1 with TRBJ2-4; 7 bases fit TRBD1. V dropped 2 bases and J dropped 8; count of bases not matched to a gene: 15. This CDR3 contains 17 residues. Germline assignment: CDR1 MNHNS and CDR2 SASEGT. The CDR3 here is CASSETPSDRVGYIQYF. The CDR3 nucleotides read TGTGCCAGCAGTGAAACACCCTCCGACAGGGTGGGGTACATTCAGTACTTC.

The chain uses TRBV7-2 and TRBJ1-3; no clear D. The length of the CDR3 is 15 residues. Germline CDR1 is SGHTA and CDR2 is FQGNSA. V lost 1 base to trimming and J lost 4 bases, with 11 bases between them. CDR3 protein: CASSLGPGSGNTIYF. The CDR3 DNA sequence: TGTGCCAGCAGCTTAGGTCCGGGGTCCGGAAACACCATATATTTT. Looking up the rest from reference TRBV7-2 and TRBJ1-3 gives the full variable domain: GAGVSQSPSNKVTEKGKDVELRCDPISGHTALYWYRQSLGQGLEFLIYFQGNSAPDKSGLPSDRFSAERTGGSVSTLTIQRTQQEDSAVYLCASSLGPGSGNTIYFGEGSWLTVV.

The chain couples TRBV9 to TRBJ1-2; D is possibly TRBD1 (5 bases). V lost 0 bases and J lost 3, with 9 bases in between. The CDR3 runs to 14 residues. Germline V lookup: CDR1 SGDLS, CDR2 YYNGEE. The CDR3 is CASSVASTDYGYTF. The CDR3 region has the DNA TGTGCCAGCAGCGTAGCCTCGACAGACTATGGCTACACCTTC.

The chain couples TRBV12-5 to TRBJ1-1; no clear D gene. The length of the CDR3 is 14 residues. V gave up 3 bases and J gave up 1 base, with 9 bases separating them. Germline V gene data show CDR1 as LGHNT and CDR2 as FRNRAP. CDR3 sequence: CASGFGSPNTEAFF. In nucleotides, the CDR3 is TGTGCTAGTGGTTTTGGCAGCCCGAACACTGAAGCTTTCTTT.

This clone has only one observation. This chain connects TRBV6-5 to TRBJ1-2; no reliable D call. CDR3 length equals 13 residues. Germline CDR1 is MNHEY and CDR2 is SVGAGI. V lost 5 bases and J 0 bases, leaving 7 bases between the germline ends. The CDR3 coding sequence is TGTGCCAGCAGTAACGGGGCTAACTATGGCTACACCTTC. It encodes CASSNGANYGYTF.

V usage is TRBV11-2 and J usage is TRBJ2-1; 7 bases map to TRBD2. V lost 1 base to trimming and J lost 6 bases; unmatched junction nucleotides: 6. The CDR3 length is 15 residues. Looked up from germline, CDR1 is SGHAT and CDR2 is FQNNGV. The CDR3: CASSLAGGSANEQFF. The DNA for the CDR3 is TGTGCCAGCAGCTTAGCCGGGGGGTCGGCCAATGAGCAGTTCTTC.

V is TRBV7-2 and J is TRBJ2-1; 7 nucleotides match TRBD1. CDR3 size: 16 residues. CDR1 is SGHTA, CDR2 FQGNSA, per germline. V lost 1 base and J lost 3; bases outside the gene matches: 6. CDR3 region: CASSLEGAGYYNEQFF. The CDR3 DNA is TGTGCCAGCAGCTTAGAGGGGGCAGGGTACTACAATGAGCAGTTCTTC.

Worth noting for this clone: Other DNA sequences of this sample code for an identical CDR3. The gene calls are TRBV5-1 and TRBJ2-2, with a possible D match to TRBD1 (6 bases). CDR3 length: 14 amino acids. From germline, CDR1 is SGHRS and CDR2 YFSETQ. The V end was cut by 3 bases, the J end by 5 bases, with 11 bases between. The CDR3 nucleotides are TGCGCCAGCAGCTGGGGGCAGGGAACCGGGGAGCTGTTTTTT. This sequence encodes CASSWGQGTGELFF.

The chain has TRBV4-3 and TRBJ1-1; no definite D call. V was shortened by 0 bases and J by 0 bases, with 11 bases between the two germline ends. Germline-derived CDR1 and CDR2 are LGHNA and YSLEER. The CDR3 spans 16 residues. The CDR3 DNA follows: TGCGCCAGCAGCCAAGATCTGGGTCAAATGAACACTGAAGCTTTCTTT. Encoded protein: CASSQDLGQMNTEAFF.

This rearrangement joins TRBV5-1 to TRBJ2-1; D is undetermined. This CDR3 spans 15 amino acids. From germline, CDR1 is SGHRS and CDR2 YFSETQ. Trimming left V 0 bases short and J 0 bases short, with 7 bases between. CDR3 region: CASSLEGNSYNEQFF. The CDR3 nucleotides read TGCGCCAGCAGCTTGGAAGGGAACTCCTACAATGAGCAGTTCTTC. Looking up the rest from reference TRBV5-1 and TRBJ2-1 gives the full variable domain: KAGVTQTPRYLIKTRGQQVTLSCSPISGHRSVSWYQQTPGQGLQFLFEYFSETQRNKGNFPGRFSGRQFSNSRSEMNVSTLELGDSALYLCASSLEGNSYNEQFFGPGTRLTVL.

V usage is TRBV18 and J usage is TRBJ2-7; tentatively, D is TRBD1 or TRBD2 (5 bases each). The V end lost 5 bases, the J end lost 5 bases, and 10 bases lay between the germline ends. Germline V CDR1 and CDR2: KGHSH, LQKENI. The CDR3 covers 12 residues. The CDR3 DNA follows: TGTGCCAGCTCAGGGGCCGGGGACGAGCAGTACTTC. Protein product: CASSGAGDEQYF.

The V and J genes are TRBV3-1 (or the pseudogene TRBV3-2) and TRBJ1-1, with no clear D. Germline V CDR1 and CDR2: LGHDT, YNNKEL (reference sequence). The length of the CDR3 is 16 residues. Trimming shortened V by 1 base and J by 0 bases, and 12 bases separated the two germline ends. The CDR3 DNA follows: TGTGCCAGCAGCCAAGTGCAGCAAACTCTGAACACTGAAGCTTTCTTT. It codes for CASSQVQQTLNTEAFF.

The chain couples TRBV6-2 or TRBV6-3 to TRBJ1-2, with D tentatively TRBD1 (5 bases). Trimming removed 3 bases from V and 11 bases from J, with 22 bases in between. CDR1 and CDR2 (germline): MNHEY, SVGEGT. The length of the CDR3 is 15 residues. CDR3 sequence reads: CASSYRFRRDGVYTF. The DNA of the CDR3 is TGTGCCAGCAGTTATAGGTTCCGCCGGGACGGAGTATACACCTTC.

The rearrangement links TRBV27 to TRBJ1-6; 9 bases agree with TRBD1. The CDR3 covers 18 residues. V was clipped by 3 bases and J by 6 bases; unmatched bases: 12. Germline-derived CDR1 and CDR2 are MNHEY and SMNVEV (reference sequence). In DNA, the CDR3 is TGTGCCAGCAGTTTGGGACAGGGATTCTACCGTTCTAATTCACCCCTCCACTTT. It encodes CASSLGQGFYRSNSPLHF.